Below are 19 T cell receptor beta chains sequenced from a single sample in a study of blood T cell repertoires in COVID-19. Profiled with immunoSEQ multiplex PCR; TCRdb holds only in-frame clones, not every one. This repertoire shows fewer than 500,000 clones, approximately 92% found once; its top ten account for 0.9% to 1.2%. The sequencing input was PBMCs or T cells enriched from blood (not recorded which). The receptors originated from a man aged 30 to 39 who had recovered from COVID-19.

The chain carries TRBV5-4 and TRBJ2-1; D remains ambiguous. The CDR3 extends over 13 amino acids. The V gene lost 0 bases and the J gene lost 6 bases, with 7 bases spanning the gap. Germline CDR1 and CDR2: SGHNT and YYREEE (reference sequence). The CDR3 coding sequence is TGTGCCAGCAGCTTGGCAGGCCGCAATGAGCAGTTCTTC. The encoded protein is CASSLAGRNEQFF.

The J gene is TRBJ2-1, the V gene TRBV3-1 (or the pseudogene TRBV3-2); D perhaps matches TRBD2 (6 bases). There are 16 residues in the CDR3. Germline lookup yields CDR1 LGHDT and CDR2 YNNKEL (reference sequence). V was cut by 1 base and J by 5 bases, with 15 bases left in between. The CDR3 here is CASSQVRLAQNNEQFF. The CDR3 nucleotides are TGTGCCAGCAGCCAAGTCCGCCTAGCGCAAAACAATGAGCAGTTCTTC.

This clone was seen only a few times. The chain combines TRBV6-5 with TRBJ1-5; D is undetermined. From germline, CDR1 is MNHEY and CDR2 SVGAGI. V was cut by 2 bases and J by 0 bases, with 11 bases left in between. There are 16 residues in the CDR3. The CDR3 reads CASSYGPDHSNQPQHF. The DNA of the CDR3 is TGTGCCAGCAGTTACGGGCCAGACCATAGCAATCAGCCCCAGCATTTT.

This chain joins TRBV27 and TRBJ2-2, with 7 bases lining up with TRBD1. The germline V gene has CDR1 MNHEY and CDR2 SMNVEV (reference sequence). This CDR3 spans 12 amino acids. The ends lost 6 bases at V and 7 bases at J; junction bases unmatched: 2. Written as DNA, the CDR3 is TGTGCCAGCAGACAGGGGATCGGGGAGCTGTTTTTT. It codes for CASRQGIGELFF.

This chain uses TRBV25-1 with TRBJ2-1, with TRBD1 matching over 9 bases. Trimming cost V 7 bases and J 2 bases; bases outside gene matches: 15. The CDR3 is 18 amino acids. Germline V gene sequence: CDR1 MGHDK, CDR2 SYGVNS. The CDR3 nucleotides read TGTGCCAGCACCAAAACGGGACAAGGGACAGGGCCCTACAATGAGCAGTTCTTC. Translation: CASTKTGQGTGPYNEQFF.

The rearrangement links TRBV4-1 to TRBJ1-1; D is unclear. V was pared by 0 bases and J by 3 bases, with 5 bases between. The CDR3 contains 13 residues. CDR1 and CDR2 from the germline V gene are MGHRA and YSYEKL. CDR3 amino acids: CASSQDEDTEAFF. For the CDR3, the DNA is TGCGCCAGCAGCCAAGATGAGGACACTGAAGCTTTCTTT.

The rearrangement links TRBV5-1 to TRBJ2-1; D uncertain. CDR3 size: 16 residues. CDR1 and CDR2 (germline): SGHRS, YFSETQ. V lost 1 base and J 0 bases, leaving 11 bases between the germline ends. The CDR3 DNA reads as TGCGCCAGCAGCTTGACTGCGGAACCCTCCTACAATGAGCAGTTCTTC. Translation: CASSLTAEPSYNEQFF.

V usage is TRBV19 and J usage is TRBJ1-2; weak D call: TRBD1 (6 bases). Per germline, CDR1 LNHDA and CDR2 SQIVND (reference sequence). The ends were cut back, 6 bases at V and 3 bases at J, with 11 bases in the middle. CDR3 length equals 13 residues. CDR3 DNA: TGTGCCAGTAGGAGAAACAGGGACTATGGCTACACCTTC. This encodes CASRRNRDYGYTF.

There are a few counts of this clone. CDR3 nucleotide sequence: TGCAGCGCTACTTTTGGGCAGAGAAACACTGAAGCTTTCTTT. Its protein product is CSATFGQRNTEAFF. The chain links TRBV29-1 to TRBJ1-1, with D unclear. The CDR3 is made up of 14 amino acids. In germline, CDR1 is SQVTM, CDR2 ANQGSEA. Trimming cost V 7 bases and J 2 bases, with 17 bases left between them.

The rearrangement joins TRBV27 to TRBJ2-7; the match to TRBD2 covers 10 bases. The germline gives CDR1 MNHEY, CDR2 SMNVEV (reference sequence). Losses at the gene ends were 3 bases for V and 3 bases for J; bases not matched to a gene: 2. The CDR3 runs 14 residues. For the CDR3, the DNA is TGTGCCAGCAGTTTCACTAGCGGGGTCTACGAGCAGTACTTC. This translates into CASSFTSGVYEQYF.

The V gene is TRBV6-5, the J gene TRBJ1-6; TRBD1 is a possible D gene (5 bases). Germline V CDR1 and CDR2: MNHEY, SVGAGI. The CDR3 totals 15 residues. V lost 0 bases and J lost 7, with 10 bases in between. The CDR3 loop is CASSYSTGLNSPLHF. CDR3 in DNA: TGTGCCAGCAGTTACTCTACGGGACTAAATTCACCCCTCCACTTT.

The chain uses TRBV12-3 or TRBV12-4 and TRBJ2-7, with D tentatively TRBD2 (5 bases). V lost 6 bases, J lost 4 bases, and 13 bases lay in between. This CDR3 is built from 13 residues. CDR3 DNA sequence: TGTGCCAGCAGCCGGACTGGCCCGTACGAGCAGTACTTC. As protein: CASSRTGPYEQYF.

The chain employs TRBV2 and TRBJ2-7; D is perhaps TRBD2 (5 bases). The germline V gene encodes CDR1 SNHLY and CDR2 FYNNEI. The length of the CDR3 is 16 residues. V lost 3 bases, J lost 0 bases, and 15 bases lay in between. In DNA, the CDR3 is TGTGCCAGCAGTGATTGGTCAGCGGAGAGCTCCTACGAGCAGTACTTC. It encodes CASSDWSAESSYEQYF.

V usage is TRBV9 and J usage is TRBJ1-3, with D unclear. Per the germline V gene, CDR1 is SGDLS and CDR2 is YYNGEE. This CDR3 comprises 17 residues. V was shortened by 4 bases and J by 0 bases, with 17 bases between the two germline ends. CDR3 sequence (DNA): TGTGCCAGCAGCCTCCTCAATCCGGGGAACTCTGGAAACACCATATATTTT. Residues: CASSLLNPGNSGNTIYF.

J is TRBJ2-7 and V is TRBV19, with 15 bases that match TRBD2. The CDR3 sequence is 18 residues long. Germline assignment: CDR1 LNHDA and CDR2 SQIVND (reference sequence). The junction had 10 bases not matched to a gene; V was cut back by 5 bases and J by 2 bases. The CDR3 nucleotides read TGTGCCAGTAGTCCGGGACTAGCGGGAGGAAGTGTCCCCTACGAGCAGTACTTC. Amino acids: CASSPGLAGGSVPYEQYF.

The genes are TRBV5-1 and TRBJ1-1; 10 nucleotides align to TRBD1. The V and J ends lost 4 bases and 0 bases, in that order; junction bases with no gene match: 9. The CDR3 extends over 17 amino acids. Germline assignment: CDR1 SGHRS and CDR2 YFSETQ. CDR3 sequence: CASSNPTGGIVNTEAFF. Here the CDR3 DNA reads TGCGCCAGCAGCAATCCGACAGGGGGCATAGTGAACACTGAAGCTTTCTTT.

This clone occurred once. The gene calls are TRBV19 and TRBJ2-1; 11 nucleotides line up with TRBD2. The CDR3 covers 16 residues. CDR1 LNHDA and CDR2 SQIVND come from the germline V gene (reference sequence). V lost 5 bases, J lost 1 base, and 4 bases stayed unmatched. The CDR3 DNA is TGTGCCAGTAGTGCTAGCGGGAGGTTTTCCTACAATGAGCAGTTCTTC. Translating it yields CASSASGRFSYNEQFF.

The chain couples TRBV6-1 to TRBJ1-2, with D possibly TRBD1 on 6 matching bases. The CDR3 is 16 amino acids. Germline CDR1 MNHNS, CDR2 SASEGT. The V end was cut by 4 bases, the J end by 1 base, with 16 bases between. CDR3 sequence: CASSVGPGQLNYGYTF. CDR3 in DNA: TGTGCCAGCAGTGTAGGCCCGGGACAACTTAACTATGGCTACACCTTC.

The gene calls are TRBV9 and TRBJ2-1; TRBD1 might be the D (5 bases). V gave up 4 bases and J gave up 1 base, with 12 bases separating them. There are 15 residues in the CDR3. Per the germline V gene, CDR1 is SGDLS and CDR2 is YYNGEE. CDR3 residues: CASSSDSISYNEQFF. Written as DNA, the CDR3 is TGTGCCAGCAGCTCCGACAGTATTTCCTACAATGAGCAGTTCTTC.